The 9 T cell receptor beta chains reported below all come from one sample, sequenced in a study of blood T cell repertoires in COVID-19. The protocol was immunoSEQ multiplex PCR, while the TCRdb copy is restricted to in-frame clones and leaves out a portion. The sample lists some 56,000 clones, around 89% occurring once. Sequencing was carried out using peripheral blood. The receptors were gathered from a human donor in a cohort sampled during active COVID-19.

This clone occurred once. The CDR3, as DNA: TGCGCCAGCAGGAGGACTAGCGGGGGGGCCCTCGGTCACACCGGGGAGCTGTTTTTT. Encoded protein: CASRRTSGGALGHTGELFF. The V gene is TRBV10-2, the J gene TRBJ2-2; 15 nucleotides line up with TRBD2. This CDR3 has 19 amino acids. Germline loops: CDR1 WSHSY, CDR2 SAAADI. J was trimmed by 3 bases and V by 6 bases; bases with no gene match: 11.

The chain joins TRBV6-7 to TRBJ1-2, with 11 bases that match TRBD1. TRBV6-7 is known as an ORF, though its function is uncertain. Trimming at V came to 2 bases and at J to 9 bases, leaving 26 bases not matched to a gene. CDR3 size: 21 residues. The CDR3 nucleotides read TGTGCCAGCAGTTACCCGCCCCGACTCGGACAGGGGGCGAAAAGACTATGGTGCTACACCTTC. This encodes CASSYPPRLGQGAKRLWCYTF.

The chain recombines TRBV12-3 or TRBV12-4 with TRBJ2-2; the D is unclear. The germline V and J ends were trimmed by 7 bases and 7 bases, with 13 bases remaining between them. The CDR3 sequence is 13 residues long. The CDR3 region has the DNA TGTGCCAGCAACCCTGCCCCCGGCGGGGAGCTGTTTTTT. Translated, it gives CASNPAPGGELFF.

This chain connects TRBV28 to TRBJ2-3; D may be TRBD2 (7 bases). Looked up from germline, CDR1 is MDHEN and CDR2 is SYDVKM. This CDR3 contains 15 residues. The V gene lost 3 bases and the J gene lost 3 bases, with 13 bases spanning the gap. This CDR3 is CASSFAGRGTDTQYF. The CDR3 DNA reads as TGTGCCAGCAGTTTCGCAGGGAGGGGGACAGATACGCAGTATTTT.

The chain links TRBV7-9 to TRBJ1-1; D gene uncertain. The ends were cut back, 4 bases at V and 1 base at J, with 10 bases in the middle. The CDR3 consists of 14 residues. Germline CDR1 and CDR2: SEHNR and FQNEAQ (reference sequence). The CDR3 DNA reads TGTGCCAGCAGCTCGCCCCCGGGGAACACTGAAGCTTTCTTT. This sequence encodes CASSSPPGNTEAFF.

The gene calls are TRBV28 and TRBJ1-5; a weak D match, TRBD1 (5 bases). V was trimmed by 8 bases and J by 5 bases, leaving 13 bases between them. Germline V gives CDR1 MDHEN, CDR2 SYDVKM. CDR3 size: 13 residues. The DNA of the CDR3 is TGTGCCAGCTCCGGGGGTGGGTATCAGCCCCAGCATTTT. This sequence encodes CASSGGGYQPQHF.

This sequence joins TRBV18 and TRBJ1-2; no definite D call. CDR3 length equals 12 residues. Between the trimmed V and J ends, which lost 5 bases and 6 bases, there was a span of 10 bases. Germline V CDR1 and CDR2: KGHSH, LQKENI. The CDR3 sequence is CASSTAGNGYTF. CDR3 nucleotide sequence: TGTGCCAGCTCAACGGCGGGGAATGGCTACACCTTC.

For this clone: A junction boundary mismatches the germline segment, possibly from a read error. V usage is TRBV6-5 and J usage is TRBJ2-7; a possible D gene is TRBD1 (5 bases). Germline CDR1 MNHEY, CDR2 SVGAGI. The CDR3 consists of 14 residues. The CDR3 coding sequence is TGTGCCAGCAGTGACTCAAGGGGCTGGTACGAGCAGTACTTC. Its protein product is CASSDSRGWYEQYF.

The J gene is TRBJ2-5, the V gene TRBV7-9, with TRBD1 matching 8 bases. With 2 bases clipped from V and 3 bases from J, the junction kept 5 bases outside the gene matches. There are 15 residues in the CDR3. Germline assignment: CDR1 SEHNR and CDR2 FQNEAQ (reference sequence). The CDR3 loop is CASSLQGAPEETQYF. The DNA of the CDR3 is TGTGCCAGCAGCTTACAGGGGGCCCCAGAAGAGACCCAGTACTTC. The full variable domain, rest sourced from reference TRBV7-9 and TRBJ2-5, is DTGVSQNPRHKITKRGQNVTFRCDPISEHNRLYWYRQTLGQGPEFLTYFQNEAQLEKSRLLSDRFSAERPKGSFSTLEIQRTEQGDSAMYLCASSLQGAPEETQYFGPGTRLLVL.